These 32 T cell receptor beta chains share one sample of origin, sequenced in a study of blood T cell repertoires in COVID-19. Repertoires were generated with immunoSEQ multiplex PCR, while TCRdb's copy carries only in-frame clones and drops some. This table holds under 250,000 clones, roughly 80% found once. Source material: peripheral blood. Receptors originate from a woman aged 70-85 years with COVID-19, enrolled during active disease.

V usage is TRBV6-2 or TRBV6-3 and J usage is TRBJ2-4; 8 nucleotides align to TRBD2. The CDR3 sequence is 19 residues long. Germline trimming cut 1 base from V and 0 bases from J; bases unmatched to any gene: 11. Germline values: CDR1 MNHEY, CDR2 SVGEGT. The CDR3 region is CASSYYAGGGLLAKNIQYF. The CDR3 DNA sequence: TGTGCCAGCAGTTACTACGCGGGGGGCGGACTTCTAGCCAAAAACATTCAGTACTTC.

The chain uses TRBV2 and TRBJ2-3; 7 bases are a match to TRBD1. Germline values: CDR1 SNHLY, CDR2 FYNNEI. Trimming at V came to 4 bases and at J to 5 bases, leaving 6 bases not matched to a gene. The CDR3 is 14 amino acids. Here the CDR3 DNA reads TGTGCCAGCAGTGGGGCAGGGGGAATAGATACGCAGTATTTT. Protein product: CASSGAGGIDTQYF.

The chain has TRBV3-1 (or the pseudogene TRBV3-2) and TRBJ2-5, with D possibly TRBD1 on 6 matching bases. Germline lookup yields CDR1 LGHDT and CDR2 YNNKEL (reference sequence). Trimming left V 3 bases short and J 0 bases short, with 11 bases between. The CDR3 has 15 residues. As DNA, the CDR3 is TGTGCCAGCAGCCATACAGGGCCCCACCAAGAGACCCAGTACTTC. Its protein is CASSHTGPHQETQYF.

The J gene is TRBJ1-4, the V gene TRBV6-1; 12 nucleotides align to TRBD1. The trim removed 1 base at V and 0 bases at J, leaving 15 bases unmatched. The V gene's germline CDR1 is MNHNS and CDR2 SASEGT. The CDR3 is made up of 22 amino acids. The CDR3 nucleotides are TGTGCCAGCAGTGAAGAAGGGGACAGGGGGCTAACTTTACTAACAACTAATGAAAAACTGTTTTTT. Protein: CASSEEGDRGLTLLTTNEKLFF.

The genes are TRBV24-1 and TRBJ2-6, with a possible D match to TRBD2 (5 bases). Deletions cut 5 bases from V and 0 bases from J, with 22 bases between. CDR1 KGHDR and CDR2 SFDVKD come from the germline V gene. The CDR3 covers 20 residues. The CDR3 sequence is CATSARYLRDRASGANVLTF. The DNA of the CDR3 is TGTGCCACCAGTGCGCGTTACCTCCGGGATCGGGCCTCTGGGGCCAACGTCCTGACTTTC.

The chain links TRBV18 to TRBJ2-1; D call uncertain. Trimming pared 3 bases from V and 10 bases from J, leaving 16 bases between. Germline V gene sequence: CDR1 KGHSH, CDR2 LQKENI. There are 14 residues in the CDR3. The CDR3 loop reads CASSPFKAQAEQFF. The CDR3 DNA reads TGTGCCAGCTCACCTTTCAAGGCCCAGGCGGAGCAGTTCTTC.

V usage is TRBV3-1 (or the pseudogene TRBV3-2) and J usage is TRBJ2-1; 10 bases line up with TRBD2. Germline V lookup: CDR1 LGHDT, CDR2 YNNKEL (reference sequence). The CDR3 has 15 amino acids. V shed 1 base, J shed 7 bases, and the junction held 4 bases outside the gene matches. The DNA for the CDR3 is TGTGCCAGCAGCCAAGGGGGAGCGGGAGGGAATGAGCAGTTCTTC. It yields the protein CASSQGGAGGNEQFF.

The chain combines TRBV30 with TRBJ2-1, with 8 bases lining up with TRBD2. V lost 4 bases and J lost 3; bases outside the gene matches: 2. The CDR3 is 13 residues long. The germline V gene has CDR1 GTSNPN and CDR2 SVGIG (reference sequence). The CDR3 protein is CAWTREGYNEQFF. DNA for the CDR3: TGTGCCTGGACTCGGGAGGGCTACAATGAGCAGTTCTTC.

This chain joins TRBV7-2 and TRBJ2-7, with 9 bases lining up with TRBD2. The CDR3 spans 12 residues. Per germline, CDR1 SGHTA and CDR2 FQGNSA. J lost 13 bases, V lost 5 bases, and 9 bases had no gene match. The chain's CDR3 is CASSLPRTSVYF. CDR3 in DNA: TGTGCCAGCAGCCTTCCCCGGACTAGCGTATACTTC.

This clone was seen only a few times. The rearrangement joins TRBV6-2 or TRBV6-3 to TRBJ2-5; no clear D gene. Germline V CDR1 and CDR2: MNHEY, SVGEGT. Trimming stripped 4 bases from V and 5 bases from J, with 8 bases between. There are 12 residues in the CDR3. The CDR3 loop is CASSFRVETQYF. CDR3 sequence (DNA): TGTGCCAGCAGTTTCCGGGTTGAGACCCAGTACTTC.

The J gene is TRBJ1-5, the V gene TRBV28, with a possible D match to TRBD1 (6 bases). Trimming took off 4 bases at V and 4 bases at J, with 17 bases between the two ends. The CDR3 loop spans 16 amino acids. In germline, CDR1 is MDHEN, CDR2 SYDVKM. The CDR3 DNA sequence: TGTGCCAGCAGTTCTATGAAGGGGGTTCGGAATCAGCCCCAGCATTTT. As protein: CASSSMKGVRNQPQHF.

The rearrangement uses TRBV7-8 and TRBJ1-1; weak D call: TRBD1 (5 bases). Per the germline V gene, CDR1 is SGHVS and CDR2 is FQNEAQ. The CDR3 covers 15 residues. Between the trimmed V and J ends, which lost 7 bases and 4 bases, there was a span of 19 bases. As DNA, the CDR3 is TGTGCCAGCACCCAAGAACCAGGGAGGAGCACTGAAGCTTTCTTT. This translates into CASTQEPGRSTEAFF.

The rearrangement uses TRBV7-8 and TRBJ1-2; TRBD1 agrees at 7 bases. The V segment lost 5 bases and the J segment 4 bases; nucleotides outside the gene matches: 4. The V gene's germline CDR1 is SGHVS and CDR2 FQNEAQ. The CDR3 runs 13 residues. The CDR3 DNA reads TGTGCCAGCAGCCGTCCAGGGGGCTATGGCTACACCTTC. Translating it yields CASSRPGGYGYTF.

V is TRBV4-1 and J is TRBJ1-5; 7 positions agree with TRBD1. The CDR3 runs 15 residues. Per the germline V gene, CDR1 is MGHRA and CDR2 is YSYEKL. The J segment lost 5 bases and the V segment lost 0 bases, leaving 4 bases of the junction unmatched. Written as DNA, the CDR3 is TGCGCCAGCAGCCAAGATGCACAGGGGCATCAGCCCCAGCATTTT. This encodes CASSQDAQGHQPQHF.

V and J are TRBV5-4 and TRBJ2-6; TRBD2 might be the D (6 bases). Looked up from germline, CDR1 is SGHNT and CDR2 is YYREEE (reference sequence). Trimming pared 3 bases from V and 0 bases from J, leaving 7 bases between. This CDR3 region has 15 residues. The CDR3 sequence is CASSSGSSGANVLTF. As DNA, the CDR3 is TGTGCCAGCAGCTCCGGGAGCTCTGGGGCCAACGTCCTGACTTTC.

The rearrangement links TRBV21-1 to TRBJ2-3; the table gives TRBD2 as D, unverified against the DNA. TRBV21-1 constitutes a pseudogene. CDR3 length: 22 amino acids. Here the CDR3 DNA reads TGTGCCAGCAGCAGACTTGATAAACTCGTGTTCACTAGCGGCTCTAGCACAGATACGCAGTATTTT. As protein: CASSRLDKLVFTSGSSTDTQYF.

The chain has TRBV18 and TRBJ1-1; D uncertain. With 3 bases removed from V and 5 bases from J, the gap between germline ends came to 7 bases. Germline V CDR1 and CDR2: KGHSH, LQKENI. CDR3 size: 12 residues. The CDR3: CASSPEGTEAFF. The CDR3 DNA reads TGTGCCAGCTCACCGGAGGGTACTGAAGCTTTCTTT.

The V and J genes are TRBV7-9 and TRBJ2-7; D remains ambiguous. Trimming stripped 5 bases from V and 0 bases from J, with 8 bases between. The germline gives CDR1 SEHNR, CDR2 FQNEAQ (reference sequence). The CDR3 length is 13 residues. The CDR3 sequence: CASSAGSSYEQYF. DNA of the CDR3: TGTGCCAGCAGCGCCGGGTCCTCCTACGAGCAGTACTTC.

V is TRBV30 and J is TRBJ2-7, with unresolved D. V shed 3 bases and J shed 2 bases, with 8 bases lying between them. The CDR3 sequence is 12 residues long. The V gene's germline CDR1 is GTSNPN and CDR2 SVGIG (reference sequence). The CDR3 is CAWSGGAYEQYF. CDR3 DNA: TGTGCCTGGAGCGGCGGAGCCTACGAGCAGTACTTC.

CDR3 loop: CSVREGNQPQHF. The CDR3 region has the DNA TGCAGCGTCAGGGAAGGCAATCAGCCCCAGCATTTT. This chain joins TRBV29-1 and TRBJ1-5; TRBD1 might be the D (5 bases). CDR1 is SQVTM and CDR2 is ANQGSEA in the germline V gene. The CDR3 is 12 residues long. Trimming left V 6 bases short and J 2 bases short, with 8 bases between.

V gene TRBV6-5 combines with J gene TRBJ1-1, with TRBD1 matching over 8 bases. The germline gives CDR1 MNHEY, CDR2 SVGAGI. V gave up 8 bases and J gave up 5 bases; unmatched junction bases: 7. This CDR3 is 13 amino acids long. CDR3 region: CASGQGWETEAFF. In nucleotides, the CDR3 is TGTGCCAGCGGACAGGGTTGGGAAACTGAAGCTTTCTTT.

The chain has TRBV24-1 and TRBJ2-7; maybe TRBD2 (5 bases). The germline CDR1 and CDR2 sequences are KGHDR and SFDVKD. The CDR3 is 16 amino acids. Trimming stripped 4 bases from V and 0 bases from J, with 15 bases between. CDR3 coding DNA: TGTGCCACCAGTGAGGGAGCGTCCCGAAGCTCCTACGAGCAGTACTTC. It translates to CATSEGASRSSYEQYF.

The genes are TRBV10-3 and TRBJ1-2; TRBD1 is a possible D gene (6 bases). From germline, CDR1 is ENHRY and CDR2 SYGVKD. The CDR3 is made up of 14 amino acids. V gave up 4 bases and J gave up 4 bases, with 13 bases separating them. CDR3 nucleotide sequence: TGTGCCATCAGTGCGGGGGGAGGGGGCTATGGCTACACCTTC. Translated, it gives CAISAGGGGYGYTF.

The chain uses TRBV7-3 and TRBJ2-2, with 7 bases aligning to TRBD2. CDR1 and CDR2 from the germline V gene are SGHTA and FQGTGA. The CDR3 has 16 amino acids. The junction had 8 bases not matched to a gene; V was cut back by 1 base and J by 6 bases. The CDR3 region is CASSLMGGSRPGELFF. The CDR3 DNA sequence: TGTGCCAGCAGCTTAATGGGCGGGAGTCGTCCCGGGGAGCTGTTTTTT.

The CDR3 region has the DNA TGTGCCAGTAGTGTCGGACAGCCGGGAAACACCATATATTTT. Translating it yields CASSVGQPGNTIYF. J is TRBJ1-3 and V is TRBV19, with D possibly TRBD1 on 6 matching bases. The CDR3 extends over 14 amino acids. Germline V CDR1 and CDR2: LNHDA, SQIVND (reference sequence). Deletions cut 5 bases from V and 4 bases from J, with 12 bases between.

This clone was seen once. This chain connects TRBV12-3 or TRBV12-4 to TRBJ2-3; no reliable D call. The CDR3 covers 12 residues. V shed 6 bases and J shed 0 bases, with 4 bases lying between them. The CDR3 is CASRLSTDTQYF. Here the CDR3 DNA reads TGTGCCAGCAGACTTAGCACAGATACGCAGTATTTT.

This clone was seen more than once but under ten times. The rearrangement links TRBV6-4 to TRBJ1-2; D may be TRBD1 (5 bases). The germline gives CDR1 MRHNA, CDR2 SNTAGT. Trimming took 6 bases from V and 3 from J, leaving 17 bases between them. The CDR3 totals 15 residues. The DNA for the CDR3 is TGTGCCAGCAGACCCTGGGGCAGTAAGGACTATGGCTACACCTTC. Its translation is CASRPWGSKDYGYTF.

In its sample, this clone was seen once. The chain carries TRBV19 and TRBJ2-7; the match to TRBD2 covers 12 bases. Germline V lookup: CDR1 LNHDA, CDR2 SQIVND (reference sequence). J lost 3 bases, V lost 4 bases, and 4 bases had no gene match. The CDR3 is 15 amino acids. The chain's CDR3 is CASSTTSGRFYEQYF. CDR3 DNA sequence: TGTGCCAGTAGTACGACTAGCGGGAGATTCTACGAGCAGTACTTC.

This sequence joins TRBV28 and TRBJ2-1, with D tentatively TRBD1 (5 bases). Germline loops: CDR1 MDHEN, CDR2 SYDVKM. The CDR3 extends over 15 amino acids. Trimming cost V 7 bases and J 5 bases, with 18 bases left between them. The CDR3 DNA sequence: TGTGCCAGCAAGAAGGGGTGGCAAATGCACAATGAGCAGTTCTTC. Its translation is CASKKGWQMHNEQFF.

This CDR3 is CASSSAGGMNTEAFF. The CDR3 bases are TGTGCCAGCTCTTCGGCCGGCGGTATGAACACTGAAGCTTTCTTT. The chain couples TRBV6-5 to TRBJ1-1; D gene ambiguous. Germline V gene data show CDR1 as MNHEY and CDR2 as SVGAGI. The CDR3 is 15 residues long. V shed 8 bases and J shed 0 bases, with 16 bases lying between them.

In this sample, this clone turned up a few times. The chain uses TRBV11-1 and TRBJ1-1; D unclear. The CDR3 length is 13 residues. The V and J ends lost 8 bases and 5 bases respectively, with 15 bases between them. The germline V gene has CDR1 SGHAT and CDR2 FQDESV (reference sequence). The CDR3 region has the DNA TGTGCCAGCCGTAAAGAGAGGAAAACTGAAGCTTTCTTT. Amino acid sequence: CASRKERKTEAFF.

The chain combines TRBV7-2 with TRBJ2-1; 8 bases agree with TRBD2. V shed 2 bases, J shed 9 bases, and the junction held 12 bases outside the gene matches. The CDR3 has 16 residues. Germline lookup yields CDR1 SGHTA and CDR2 FQGNSA. CDR3 sequence reads: CASSLSGGERGREQFF. CDR3 nucleotides: TGTGCCAGCAGCTTAAGCGGGGGAGAAAGAGGGCGTGAGCAGTTCTTC.